Presented here are 25 T cell receptor beta chains from one specimen sequenced in a study of T cells during gluten challenge in celiac disease. Multiplexed primers for every TRA and TRB V gene were used across three nested PCRs per cell. TCRdb redid the calling of the single-cell sequencing reads with MiXCR, one entry per CDR3 protein. The sample comprises roughly 620 distinct CDR3 sequences, under 50% of which are singletons, and around 34% rests with the top ten. Cells were tetramer-binding CD4+ effector-memory gut-homing T cells. Specimen: gluten-specific CD4+ T cells sorted from blood using tetramers, collected at baseline or on day 6, 14 or 28 of gluten challenge (not recorded which). Receptors originate from a female donor with celiac disease.

The table lists this clonotype with a count of one. The V call is TRBV5-6, the J call TRBJ2-1; 9 positions match TRBD2. This CDR3 contains 17 residues. Trimming at V came to 0 bases and at J to 2 bases, leaving 6 bases not matched to a gene. Germline V gives CDR1 SGHDT, CDR2 YYEEEE. The CDR3 here is CASSLVGGRATYNEQFF. For the CDR3, the DNA is TGTGCCAGCAGCTTGGTCGGCGGGAGGGCAACCTACAATGAGCAGTTCTTC.

The chain has TRBV12-3 or TRBV12-4 and TRBJ2-1, with TRBD2 matching 7 bases. This CDR3 has 14 residues. V lost 6 bases, J lost 0 bases, and 2 bases stayed unmatched. CDR3 sequence reads: CASRGGSSYNEQFF. The CDR3 DNA is TGTGCCAGCAGGGGCGGGAGCTCCTACAATGAGCAGTTCTTC.

V is TRBV4-1 and J is TRBJ2-3, with D possibly TRBD1 on 6 matching bases. The CDR3 covers 18 residues. Germline V gene lookup returns CDR1 MGHRA and CDR2 YSYEKL. Trimming removed 0 bases at V and 7 bases at J, with 23 bases between. CDR3 in DNA: TGCGCCAGCAGCCAAGATCGCCGCCCCGGGCAGGGGATCTATACGCAGTATTTT. This gives the protein CASSQDRRPGQGIYTQYF.

The sample holds a few counts of this clonotype. V and J are TRBV5-1 and TRBJ2-1; D not resolved. V was shortened by 0 bases and J by 5 bases, with 6 bases between the two germline ends. CDR1 is SGHRS and CDR2 is YFSETQ in the germline V gene. This CDR3 comprises 13 residues. CDR3 sequence (DNA): TGCGCCAGCAGCTTGGTACAAGACAATGAGCAGTTCTTC. This codes for CASSLVQDNEQFF.

The rearrangement joins TRBV20-1 to TRBJ2-3, with TRBD2 matching 7 bases. The CDR3 is 15 residues long. The V and J ends lost 5 bases and 3 bases, in that order; junction bases with no gene match: 11. The germline V gene has CDR1 DFQATT and CDR2 SNEGSKA (reference sequence). CDR3 coding DNA: TGCAGTGCTTACTACAGCGGGGCTTGGACAGATACGCAGTATTTT. It codes for CSAYYSGAWTDTQYF.

This clonotype turned up a few times. CDR3 sequence: CSASIPGQLETQYF. Here the CDR3 DNA reads TGCAGTGCTAGCATACCAGGACAGTTAGAGACCCAGTACTTC. J is TRBJ2-5 and V is TRBV20-1, with TRBD1 as a possible D gene (6 bases). The CDR3 is made up of 14 amino acids. The germline CDR1 and CDR2 sequences are DFQATT and SNEGSKA (reference sequence). Trimming took off 3 bases at V and 4 bases at J, with 15 bases between the two ends.

This clonotype has a single count. The gene calls are TRBV18 and TRBJ2-1, with TRBD1 matching 12 bases. The V gene end was trimmed by 3 bases and the J gene end by 6 bases; junction bases not matched to a gene: 3. Germline V gene sequence: CDR1 KGHSH, CDR2 LQKENI. The CDR3 length is 15 residues. The CDR3 nucleotides are TGTGCCAGCTCACCGGGACAGGGGGCCTTCAATGAGCAGTTCTTC. This translates into CASSPGQGAFNEQFF.

In its sample, this clonotype was seen a few times. J is TRBJ2-3 and V is TRBV5-5; the match to TRBD1 covers 7 bases. Germline-derived CDR1 and CDR2 are SGHKS and YYEKEE (reference sequence). Losses at the gene ends were 0 bases for V and 5 bases for J; bases not matched to a gene: 6. This CDR3 is 15 amino acids long. The CDR3 bases are TGTGCCAGCAGCTTGGGGCCAGGGGGTGGAGATACGCAGTATTTT. It codes for CASSLGPGGGDTQYF. The variable domain in full, with the rest retrieved from reference TRBV5-5 and TRBJ2-3, is DAGVTQSPTHLIKTRGQQVTLRCSPISGHKSVSWYQQVLGQGPQFIFQYYEKEERGRGNFPDRFSARQFPNYSSELNVNALLLGDSALYLCASSLGPGGGDTQYFGPGTRLTVL.

The V call is TRBV6-1, the J call TRBJ2-5; TRBD1 aligns across 11 bases. The CDR3 runs 17 residues. Germline V gene data show CDR1 as MNHNS and CDR2 as SASEGT. J lost 1 base, V lost 9 bases, and 13 bases had no gene match. This CDR3 reads CASARGQGAVGQETQYF. The CDR3 nucleotides are TGTGCCAGTGCGAGAGGACAGGGGGCGGTAGGCCAAGAGACCCAGTACTTC.

The rearrangement joins TRBV5-1 to TRBJ2-1; TRBD1 might be the D (5 bases). This CDR3 contains 15 residues. Per the germline V gene, CDR1 is SGHRS and CDR2 is YFSETQ. V was trimmed by 0 bases and J by 6 bases, leaving 13 bases between them. The CDR3 region is CASSLEAGFGNEQFF. The CDR3 nucleotides are TGCGCCAGCAGCTTGGAAGCAGGGTTCGGCAATGAGCAGTTCTTC.

This chain connects TRBV30 to TRBJ1-1; 8 bases agree with TRBD1. Germline V CDR1 and CDR2: GTSNPN, SVGIG (reference sequence). The trim removed 5 bases at V and 5 bases at J, leaving 7 bases unmatched. The CDR3 spans 13 residues. This CDR3 reads CAWARTGPTEAFF. CDR3 DNA: TGTGCCTGGGCCCGGACAGGGCCGACTGAAGCTTTCTTT.

The rearrangement uses TRBV2 and TRBJ1-2; TRBD1 is a possible D gene (5 bases). This CDR3 is 13 amino acids long. Trimming removed 2 bases at V and 7 bases at J, with 11 bases between. The germline V gene has CDR1 SNHLY and CDR2 FYNNEI. The CDR3 DNA reads as TGTGCCAGCAGTGAAAATACGGGGCCTGGCTACACCTTC. Protein product: CASSENTGPGYTF. The whole variable domain, filled in from reference TRBV2 and TRBJ1-2, reads EPEVTQTPSHQVTQMGQEVILRCVPISNHLYFYWYRQILGQKVEFLVSFYNNEISEKSEIFDDQFSVERPDGSNFTLKIRSTKLEDSAMYFCASSENTGPGYTFGSGTRLTVV.

The DNA of the CDR3 is TGTGCCAGCAGCCCGGATAGCGAGACAGATACGCAGTATTTT. As protein: CASSPDSETDTQYF. The chain has TRBV11-3 and TRBJ2-3; possibly TRBD2 for D (5 bases). V lost 5 bases and J 3 bases, leaving 12 bases between the germline ends. Germline V gives CDR1 SGHNT, CDR2 YENEEA. The CDR3 is made up of 14 amino acids.

This clonotype has a handful of counts. The gene calls are TRBV20-1 and TRBJ1-5, with no clear D. This CDR3 region has 14 residues. The germline gives CDR1 DFQATT, CDR2 SNEGSKA (reference sequence). V was pared by 0 bases and J by 6 bases, with 12 bases between. The CDR3 sequence is CSARDLRGGQPQHF. DNA of the CDR3: TGCAGTGCTAGAGATCTCCGGGGTGGTCAGCCCCAGCATTTT.

There are a few counts of this clonotype. The V and J genes are TRBV20-1 and TRBJ1-5, with unresolved D. The germline V gene has CDR1 DFQATT and CDR2 SNEGSKA (reference sequence). V gave up 4 bases and J gave up 3 bases, with 10 bases separating them. The CDR3 is made up of 13 amino acids. CDR3 residues: CSANPAANQPQHF. The CDR3 DNA reads as TGCAGTGCTAACCCGGCCGCCAATCAGCCCCAGCATTTT.

Relative to its sample, this clonotype is large. The rearrangement uses TRBV7-6 and TRBJ1-1; the D is unclear. This CDR3 comprises 12 residues. Germline CDR1 reads SGHVS; CDR2 reads FNYEAQ. V lost 4 bases to trimming and J lost 7 bases, with 10 bases between them. Written as DNA, the CDR3 is TGTGCCAGCAGCTCGTTTGGAGGTGAAGCTTTCTTT. Protein: CASSSFGGEAFF.

This clonotype was seen a handful of times. The gene calls are TRBV7-2 and TRBJ2-7; D unresolved. This CDR3 region has 14 residues. V dropped 5 bases and J dropped 7 bases, with 18 bases sitting between them. CDR1 and CDR2 from the germline V gene are SGHTA and FQGNSA. CDR3 region: CASSPQVTSLEQYF. CDR3 DNA: TGTGCCAGCAGCCCGCAGGTGACCTCTTTGGAGCAGTACTTC.

This clonotype came up once. V is TRBV5-1 and J is TRBJ2-3; D is undetermined. There are 14 residues in the CDR3. V gave up 0 bases and J gave up 3 bases, with 8 bases separating them. CDR1 is SGHRS and CDR2 is YFSETQ in the germline V gene. The CDR3 nucleotides read TGCGCCAGCAGCTTGGCGCAGGTAACAGATACGCAGTATTTT. It encodes CASSLAQVTDTQYF.

This clonotype was detected only a few times. This chain links TRBV30 with TRBJ2-3, with TRBD2 matching over 13 bases. Germline loops: CDR1 GTSNPN, CDR2 SVGIG (reference sequence). The CDR3 is 18 residues long. J gave up 5 bases and V 7 bases, and 18 bases lay outside the gene matches. The CDR3 sequence is CALAPPAGTSGKGDTQYF. Written as DNA, the CDR3 is TGTGCCTTGGCCCCTCCCGCCGGGACTAGCGGGAAAGGAGATACGCAGTATTTT.

The V call is TRBV5-4, the J call TRBJ2-2; 14 nucleotides line up with TRBD2. V gave up 4 bases and J gave up 6 bases; unmatched junction bases: 2. Per the germline V gene, CDR1 is SGHNT and CDR2 is YYREEE (reference sequence). The CDR3 sequence is 15 residues long. CDR3 residues: CASSEGLAGAGELFF. The CDR3 DNA follows: TGTGCCAGCAGCGAGGGACTAGCGGGAGCCGGGGAGCTGTTTTTT.

This clonotype was counted a few times. The chain couples TRBV10-3 to TRBJ1-1; maybe TRBD1 (5 bases). Trimming cost V 10 bases and J 5 bases, with 14 bases left between them. This CDR3 spans 12 amino acids. CDR1 is ENHRY, CDR2 SYGVKD, per germline. CDR3 in DNA: TGTGCCAGCAGGAGGGAGGGGACTGAAGCTTTCTTT. It encodes CASRREGTEAFF.

This clonotype was picked up a small number of times. This chain joins TRBV6-4 and TRBJ2-3, with D tentatively TRBD2 (6 bases). Looked up from germline, CDR1 is MRHNA and CDR2 is SNTAGT. Trimming took off 0 bases at V and 1 base at J, with 8 bases between the two ends. CDR3 size: 15 residues. The CDR3: CASSDSPGGTDTQYF. DNA for the CDR3: TGTGCCAGCAGTGACTCCCCGGGGGGCACAGATACGCAGTATTTT.

This chain uses TRBV4-3 with TRBJ2-1; 7 bases agree with TRBD2. Trimming cost V 6 bases and J 0 bases; bases outside gene matches: 11. The CDR3 loop spans 17 amino acids. Germline V gives CDR1 LGHNA, CDR2 YSLEER. In nucleotides, the CDR3 is TGCGCCAGCAGACGAGTACTAGCGTTTAGCTCCTACAATGAGCAGTTCTTC. It specifies CASRRVLAFSSYNEQFF.

This clonotype is large in the sample. This sequence joins TRBV7-2 and TRBJ2-7; TRBD2 is a possible D gene (6 bases). Germline lookup yields CDR1 SGHTA and CDR2 FQGNSA. The CDR3 totals 15 residues. Trimming left V 3 bases short and J 5 bases short, with 17 bases between. CDR3 region: CASSFRGLGVDEQYF. CDR3 DNA sequence: TGTGCCAGCAGCTTCCGGGGACTGGGGGTTGACGAGCAGTACTTC.

V usage is TRBV19 and J usage is TRBJ2-5; 11 bases align to TRBD1. J lost 5 bases, V lost 3 bases, and 5 bases had no gene match. Germline values: CDR1 LNHDA, CDR2 SQIVND (reference sequence). There are 15 residues in the CDR3. CDR3 region: CASSITGQGGETQYF. In DNA form, the CDR3 reads TGTGCCAGTAGTATCACGGGACAGGGGGGGGAGACCCAGTACTTC.